A single sample is the source of the 18 T cell receptor beta chains below, sequenced in a study of graft-versus-host responses after intestinal transplantation. No antigen has been assigned to these receptors. Repertoires were generated with immunoSEQ multiplex PCR, while TCRdb's copy carries only in-frame clones and drops some. This sample has approximately 86,000 clones; about nine tenths occur once, and the top ten carry 0.1%. The material sequenced was unstimulated CD4+ T cells sorted from spleen or lymph node cells, taken before intestinal transplant. The receptors shown here come from a human donor who received an intestinal transplant.

V usage is TRBV7-9 and J usage is TRBJ1-1; 10 bases match TRBD1. In germline, CDR1 is SEHNR, CDR2 FQNEAQ (reference sequence). V lost 4 bases, J lost 3 bases, and 5 bases stayed unmatched. The CDR3 extends over 15 amino acids. The CDR3 region has the DNA TGTGCCAGCAGCTCCCGGACAGGGGGGGACACTGAAGCTTTCTTT. Translating it yields CASSSRTGGDTEAFF.

This chain connects TRBV10-2 to TRBJ2-5; tentative D call: TRBD1 (6 bases). The last part of the DNA fits TRBJ2-7 better; the J call may be wrong. Germline V gene data show CDR1 as WSHSY and CDR2 as SAAADI. CDR3 length equals 15 residues. CDR3 residues: CASSDYRVLVYEQYF. DNA for the CDR3: TGCGCCAGCAGTGACTACAGGGTTTTAGTGTACGAGCAGTACTTC.

The chain couples TRBV10-1 to TRBJ1-4; D gene uncertain. The CDR3 length is 13 residues. V gave up 2 bases and J gave up 10 bases, with 11 bases separating them. Germline CDR1 reads WNHNN; CDR2 reads SYGVQD (reference sequence). CDR3 sequence: CASSEMRYGKLFF. CDR3 bases: TGCGCCAGCAGTGAGATGCGGTATGGAAAACTGTTTTTT.

The chain is built from TRBV27 and TRBJ2-7, with a possible D match to TRBD2 (6 bases). The length of the CDR3 is 14 residues. Trimming removed 3 bases at V and 5 bases at J, with 14 bases between. CDR1 is MNHEY, CDR2 SMNVEV, per germline (reference sequence). CDR3 DNA sequence: TGTGCCAGCAGTTTCCGGGAGCGGCCCCACGAGCAGTACTTC. Translation gives CASSFRERPHEQYF.

V and J are TRBV19 and TRBJ1-2; 8 nucleotides line up with TRBD1. CDR1 LNHDA and CDR2 SQIVND come from the germline V gene (reference sequence). Germline trimming cut 3 bases from V and 8 bases from J; bases unmatched to any gene: 11. This CDR3 region has 15 residues. The CDR3: CASSIWSQGALGYTF. The CDR3 DNA sequence: TGTGCCAGTAGTATCTGGTCGCAGGGGGCATTGGGCTACACCTTC.

The chain couples TRBV28 to TRBJ2-7; 7 bases line up with TRBD1. The germline gives CDR1 MDHEN, CDR2 SYDVKM. With 6 bases clipped from V and 4 bases from J, the junction kept 12 bases outside the gene matches. The CDR3 totals 15 residues. CDR3 in DNA: TGTGCCAGCAGCAAAGCCGGGACAGTACGTTACGAGCAGTACTTC. Amino acid sequence: CASSKAGTVRYEQYF.

The chain uses TRBV28 and TRBJ1-3, with TRBD1 as a possible D gene (6 bases). This CDR3 has 15 amino acids. Germline CDR1 MDHEN, CDR2 SYDVKM. V dropped 6 bases and J dropped 0 bases, with 12 bases sitting between them. Here the CDR3 reads CASRQGTRSGNTIYF. For the CDR3, the DNA is TGTGCCAGCAGACAGGGAACGCGCTCTGGAAACACCATATATTTT.

The chain uses TRBV12-5 and TRBJ2-3, with TRBD2 as a possible D gene (6 bases). CDR3 length: 16 amino acids. CDR1 and CDR2 (germline): LGHNT, FRNRAP. Trimming cost V 4 bases and J 8 bases, with 22 bases left between them. Here the CDR3 DNA reads TGTGCTAGTGGTTCCCCCTTCGGGGGTCAGGTTCGTACGCAGTATTTT. Translated: CASGSPFGGQVRTQYF.

This chain links TRBV7-2 with TRBJ1-5; D perhaps matches TRBD1 (5 bases). The germline CDR1 and CDR2 sequences are SGHTA and FQGNSA. The V end lost 1 base, the J end lost 3 bases, and 7 bases lay between the germline ends. The CDR3 spans 14 residues. The CDR3 is CASSLVRDNQPQHF. The CDR3 DNA reads TGTGCCAGCAGCTTAGTCAGGGACAATCAGCCCCAGCATTTT.

The chain links TRBV10-3 to TRBJ1-2; D call uncertain. The germline V gene has CDR1 ENHRY and CDR2 SYGVKD. This CDR3 is 15 amino acids long. Trimming left V 4 bases short and J 2 bases short, with 14 bases between. CDR3 in amino acids: CAISGGGLQNYGYTF. In DNA form, the CDR3 reads TGTGCCATCAGTGGGGGAGGCTTGCAGAACTATGGCTACACCTTC.

The gene calls are TRBV2 and TRBJ1-5; TRBD1 matches at 9 bases. The CDR3 totals 18 residues. The V gene end was trimmed by 2 bases and the J gene end by 3 bases; junction bases not matched to a gene: 11. The germline CDR1 and CDR2 sequences are SNHLY and FYNNEI. The CDR3 spells CASSEPQGADWNNQPQHF. In DNA form, the CDR3 reads TGTGCCAGCAGTGAACCACAGGGGGCGGATTGGAACAATCAGCCCCAGCATTTT. The full variable domain, its missing parts supplied by reference TRBV2 and TRBJ1-5, is EPEVTQTPSHQVTQMGQEVILRCVPISNHLYFYWYRQILGQKVEFLVSFYNNEISEKSEIFDDQFSVERPDGSNFTLKIRSTKLEDSAMYFCASSEPQGADWNNQPQHFGDGTRLSIL.

The chain joins TRBV4-3 to TRBJ1-2, with D possibly TRBD1 on 5 matching bases. CDR1 is LGHNA, CDR2 YSLEER, per germline. V was cut by 0 bases and J by 6 bases, with 20 bases left in between. This CDR3 spans 17 amino acids. Here the CDR3 reads CASSQDLGAQGGDGYTF. CDR3 bases: TGCGCCAGCAGCCAAGATCTAGGGGCCCAGGGAGGAGATGGCTACACCTTC.

The chain is built from TRBV10-3 and TRBJ1-6; 7 positions match TRBD1. In germline, CDR1 is ENHRY, CDR2 SYGVKD. V dropped 6 bases and J dropped 7; count of bases not matched to a gene: 3. The CDR3 length is 13 residues. In DNA, the CDR3 is TGTGCCATCAGCGGGACAGCGAATTCACCCCTCCACTTT. Amino acid sequence: CAISGTANSPLHF.

The chain carries TRBV7-6 and TRBJ1-1; no clear D. Looked up from germline, CDR1 is SGHVS and CDR2 is FNYEAQ. V shed 2 bases and J shed 1 base, with 5 bases lying between them. This CDR3 comprises 13 residues. The CDR3 DNA reads as TGTGCCAGCAGCTTAACCAGGAACACTGAAGCTTTCTTT. Translated: CASSLTRNTEAFF. Filled out from reference TRBV7-6 and TRBJ1-1, the complete variable domain reads GAGVSQSPRYKVTKRGQDVALRCDPISGHVSLYWYRQALGQGPEFLTYFNYEAQQDKSGLPNDRFSAERPEGSISTLTIQRTEQRDSAMYRCASSLTRNTEAFFGQGTRLTVV.

This chain uses TRBV2 with TRBJ2-3, with D possibly TRBD2 on 7 matching bases. The germline CDR1 and CDR2 sequences are SNHLY and FYNNEI. With 6 bases removed from V and 6 bases from J, the gap between germline ends came to 19 bases. The CDR3 totals 15 residues. CDR3 DNA: TGTGCCAGCAGGGACCCTGCGGGGGCTAGGGATACGCAGTATTTT. Protein product: CASRDPAGARDTQYF.

In this sample, this clone turned up once. The CDR3 protein is CASSSRQGSDTEAFF. Written as DNA, the CDR3 is TGTGCCAGCAGCTCACGACAGGGGTCGGACACTGAAGCTTTCTTT. This chain links TRBV6-5 with TRBJ1-1, with TRBD1 identical over 8 bases. The germline V gene encodes CDR1 MNHEY and CDR2 SVGAGI. V dropped 6 bases and J dropped 3; count of bases not matched to a gene: 9. The CDR3 extends over 15 amino acids.

The chain carries TRBV6-1 and TRBJ1-6; D might be TRBD1 (6 bases). V gave up 2 bases and J gave up 10 bases, with 18 bases separating them. The CDR3 totals 16 residues. Germline V gives CDR1 MNHNS, CDR2 SASEGT. The CDR3 nucleotides are TGTGCCAGCAGTGAATACCTCGGACAGACCGTCTCACCCCTCCACTTT. Translated: CASSEYLGQTVSPLHF.

The chain recombines TRBV7-2 with TRBJ1-2; D unclear. This CDR3 has 17 amino acids. The V gene lost 0 bases and the J gene lost 0 bases, with 14 bases spanning the gap. Germline CDR1 reads SGHTA; CDR2 reads FQGNSA. The CDR3 sequence is CASSLASSPITNYGYTF. As DNA, the CDR3 is TGTGCCAGCAGCTTAGCTAGTAGTCCGATTACTAACTATGGCTACACCTTC.